This passage covers 4 T cell receptor beta chains from one sample sequenced in a study of blood T cell repertoires in COVID-19. TCRdb keeps only in-frame clones here, not all; method: immunoSEQ multiplex PCR. Altogether about 72,000 clones are present, less than 85% being singletons, with the ten largest covering over 15%. Specimen: peripheral blood. All receptors come from a woman of 80 years or more with acute or convalescent COVID-19.

As DNA, the CDR3 is TGTGCCAGCTCACCCCGGACTGAGGATGGCTACACCTTC. Its protein product is CASSPRTEDGYTF. The chain employs TRBV18 and TRBJ1-2; D is undetermined. V lost 3 bases to trimming and J lost 6 bases, with 11 bases between them. CDR3 size: 13 residues. The germline gives CDR1 KGHSH, CDR2 LQKENI.

A single count supports this clone. The chain's CDR3 is CASGLSPDNEQFF. CDR3 DNA sequence: TGTGCTAGTGGTCTGTCCCCCGACAATGAGCAGTTCTTC. The J gene is TRBJ2-1, the V gene TRBV12-5; D is undetermined. This CDR3 spans 13 amino acids. The germline V gene has CDR1 LGHNT and CDR2 FRNRAP. With 5 bases removed from V and 5 bases from J, the gap between germline ends came to 10 bases.

This chain links TRBV10-3 with TRBJ1-2; TRBD1 might be the D (5 bases). Germline values: CDR1 ENHRY, CDR2 SYGVKD. Trimming removed 6 bases from V and 7 bases from J, with 18 bases in between. This CDR3 spans 14 amino acids. DNA for the CDR3: TGTGCCATCAGCGCAATGGCCAGGGAAGGTGGCTACACCTTC. Protein sequence: CAISAMAREGGYTF.

This chain connects TRBV27 to TRBJ1-6, with TRBD1 matching 7 bases. V gave up 5 bases and J gave up 9 bases; unmatched junction bases: 16. The CDR3 length is 17 residues. Germline assignment: CDR1 MNHEY and CDR2 SMNVEV (reference sequence). The CDR3 loop is CASSPTQQGLPFSPLHF. CDR3 nucleotides: TGTGCCAGCAGTCCTACTCAACAGGGGCTACCCTTTTCACCCCTCCACTTT.